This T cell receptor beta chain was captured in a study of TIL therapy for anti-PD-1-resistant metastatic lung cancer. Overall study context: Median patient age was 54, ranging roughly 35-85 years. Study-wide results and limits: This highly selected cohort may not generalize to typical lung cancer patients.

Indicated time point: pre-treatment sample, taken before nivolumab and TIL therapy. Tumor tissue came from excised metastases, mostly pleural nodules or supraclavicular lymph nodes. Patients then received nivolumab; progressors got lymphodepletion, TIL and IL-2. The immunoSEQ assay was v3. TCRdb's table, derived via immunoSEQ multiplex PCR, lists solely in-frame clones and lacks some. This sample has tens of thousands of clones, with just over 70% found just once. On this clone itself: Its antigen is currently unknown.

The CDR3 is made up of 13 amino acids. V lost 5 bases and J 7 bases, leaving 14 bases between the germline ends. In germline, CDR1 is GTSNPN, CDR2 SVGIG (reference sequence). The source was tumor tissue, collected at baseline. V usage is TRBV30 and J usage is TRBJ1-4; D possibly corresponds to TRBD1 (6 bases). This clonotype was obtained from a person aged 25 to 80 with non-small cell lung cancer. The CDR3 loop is CAWENRESEKLFF. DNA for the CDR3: TGTGCCTGGGAGAACAGGGAAAGTGAAAAACTGTTTTTT.